These T cell receptor beta chains were read from a single sample in a study of blood T cell repertoires in COVID-19. Sequencing was performed with immunoSEQ multiplex PCR; in TCRdb, only in-frame clones are kept and a portion is missing. The table has 170,000 or so clones, around 87% seen once. Source material: peripheral blood. Receptor source: a man aged 35-49 years with active or convalescent COVID-19. The CDR3 runs from the conserved cysteine through the conserved F or W. The D gene is left open where the match is weak. Not every row has a clone size; where given, it reads once, few, many or a size class.

D: NA; V: TRBV5-5; size: NA; J: TRBJ2-7; DNA: TGTGCCAGCAGCTTGGGACCGGGCTACGAGCAGTACTTC; CDR3: CASSLGPGYEQYF
D: TRBD1; V: TRBV15; size: NA; J: TRBJ1-5; DNA: TGTGCCACCAGCCCAGGACAGGCCCATCAGCCCCAGCATTTT; CDR3: CATSPGQAHQPQHF
D: TRBD1; V: TRBV19; size: NA; J: TRBJ1-5; DNA: TGTGCCAGTAGTACCCTGGGACAGAATCAGCCCCAGCATTTT; CDR3: CASSTLGQNQPQHF
D: NA; V: TRBV11-2; size: NA; J: TRBJ1-5; DNA: TGTGCCAGCAGCCGTACAGTCAATCAGCCCCAGCATTTT; CDR3: CASSRTVNQPQHF
D: NA; V: TRBV10-3; size: few; J: TRBJ1-5; DNA: TGTGCCATCAGTGAGGGGCCAGGTCCAAATCAGCCCCAGCATTTT; CDR3: CAISEGPGPNQPQHF
D: NA; V: TRBV6-1; size: NA; J: TRBJ1-1; DNA: TGTGCCAGCAGTGAGAGGGACACGAACACTGAAGCTTTCTTT; CDR3: CASSERDTNTEAFF
D: NA; V: TRBV11-1; size: NA; J: TRBJ1-1; DNA: TGTGCCAGCACTCCACAGGGGAACACTGAAGCTTTCTTT; CDR3: CASTPQGNTEAFF
D: NA; V: TRBV21-1; size: once; J: TRBJ2-5; DNA: TGTGCCAGCAGGGACAGGGGAGGGCAAGAGACCCAGTACTTC; CDR3: CASRDRGGQETQYF
D: NA; V: TRBV12-3/TRBV12-4; size: NA; J: TRBJ2-7; DNA: TGTGCCAGCAGTTTAGAGCGCCTAAGTGAGCAGTACTTC; CDR3: CASSLERLSEQYF
D: TRBD2; V: TRBV7-6; size: once; J: TRBJ2-1; DNA: TGTGCCAGCAGCCCACTAGCGGGGGGGCTCGACAATGAGCAGTTCTTC; CDR3: CASSPLAGGLDNEQFF
D: NA; V: TRBV11-3; size: NA; J: TRBJ1-2; DNA: TGTGCCAGCAGCTTAGCTGGCCTTGTCGGCTACACCTTC; CDR3: CASSLAGLVGYTF
D: TRBD2; V: TRBV12-3/TRBV12-4; size: NA; J: TRBJ2-5; DNA: TGTGCCAGCAGTCGGGGGGTCGTTGAGACCCAGTACTTC; CDR3: CASSRGVVETQYF
D: NA; V: TRBV5-1; size: NA; J: TRBJ1-4; DNA: TGCGCCAGCAGCTTGGAGGGGCTAGGTAATGAAAAACTGTTTTTT; CDR3: CASSLEGLGNEKLFF
D: TRBD1; V: TRBV5-4; size: once; J: TRBJ1-1; DNA: TGTGCCAGCAGCGAACGACAGGGGGTGAACACTGAAGCTTTCTTT; CDR3: CASSERQGVNTEAFF
D: NA; V: TRBV11-3; size: NA; J: TRBJ2-5; DNA: TGTGCCAGCAGCTTAACAGAGAAACAAGAGACCCAGTACTTC; CDR3: CASSLTEKQETQYF
D: NA; V: TRBV6-5; size: NA; J: TRBJ1-5; DNA: TGTGCCAGCAGGGAGGGGAATAATCAGCCCCAGCATTTT; CDR3: CASREGNNQPQHF
D: NA; V: TRBV10-1; size: NA; J: TRBJ2-3; DNA: TGCGCCAGCAGCAGGTTGGGCACAGATACGCAGTATTTT; CDR3: CASSRLGTDTQYF
D: NA; V: TRBV9; size: NA; J: TRBJ2-5; DNA: TGTGCCAGCAGCCCCCGGGGGGCTGGGGAGACCCAGTACTTC; CDR3: CASSPRGAGETQYF
D: TRBD1; V: TRBV5-1; size: NA; J: TRBJ1-2; DNA: TGCGCCAGCAGCTTGGAGACAGGGGGGGATGGCTACACCTTC; CDR3: CASSLETGGDGYTF
D: NA; V: TRBV12-5; size: NA; J: TRBJ1-5; DNA: TGTGCTAGTGGTTTGGAAATCGGAGGTTATCAGCCCCAGCATTTT; CDR3: CASGLEIGGYQPQHF
D: NA; V: TRBV12-3/TRBV12-4; size: once; J: TRBJ1-5; DNA: TGTGCCAGCCAAAACGGGGATCAGCCCCAGCATTTT; CDR3: CASQNGDQPQHF
D: NA; V: TRBV14; size: NA; J: TRBJ2-7; DNA: TGTGCCAGCAGCGCGCAGGGTCAGGAGCAGTACTTC; CDR3: CASSAQGQEQYF
D: NA; V: TRBV10-3; size: few; J: TRBJ1-1; DNA: TGTGCCATCAGTGGTGGAGAGGGTGAAGCTTTCTTT; CDR3: CAISGGEGEAFF
D: NA; V: TRBV7-9; size: few; J: TRBJ2-7; DNA: TGTGCCAGCAGCTTAGGGGCAGGGGACGAGCAGTACTTC; CDR3: CASSLGAGDEQYF
D: NA; V: TRBV28; size: NA; J: TRBJ1-2; DNA: TGTGCCAGCCTCGCACTCACAGGTCTCCGTGGCTACACCTTC; CDR3: CASLALTGLRGYTF
D: NA; V: TRBV19; size: NA; J: TRBJ2-2; DNA: TGTGCCAGTAACCAGGGGGGTTTAGGATGGTCCGGGGAGCTGTTTTTT; CDR3: CASNQGGLGWSGELFF
D: NA; V: TRBV5-4; size: NA; J: TRBJ2-3; DNA: TGTGCCAGCAGCTCTCAGCTAAGGGGGCGGGGAGATACGCAGTATTTT; CDR3: CASSSQLRGRGDTQYF
D: NA; V: TRBV14; size: once; J: TRBJ2-2; DNA: TGTGCCAGCAGCAAGCGACAGTATCCCGGGGAGCTGTTTTTT; CDR3: CASSKRQYPGELFF
D: NA; V: TRBV3-1/TRBV3-2; size: NA; J: TRBJ2-5; DNA: TGTGCCAGCAGCCCAGGGCTCAAAGAGACCCAGTACTTC; CDR3: CASSPGLKETQYF
D: TRBD2; V: TRBV24-1; size: NA; J: TRBJ2-2; DNA: TGTGCCACCAGTGAACCTAGCGGGGGGGCCGCCGGGGAGCTGTTTTTT; CDR3: CATSEPSGGAAGELFF
D: NA; V: TRBV9; size: NA; J: TRBJ1-1; DNA: TGTGCCAGCGCCGGGGGGAGTGGCACTGAAGCTTTCTTT; CDR3: CASAGGSGTEAFF
D: NA; V: TRBV18; size: once; J: TRBJ2-2; DNA: TGTGCCAGCTCACCCAACCAGGCAAACACCGGGGAGCTGTTTTTT; CDR3: CASSPNQANTGELFF
D: NA; V: TRBV12-3/TRBV12-4; size: NA; J: TRBJ2-7; DNA: TGTGCCAGCAGGCGGGACAGCCAGTCAGAGCAGTACTTC; CDR3: CASRRDSQSEQYF
D: TRBD1; V: TRBV28; size: NA; J: TRBJ1-5; DNA: TGTGCCACCTACCGGGGGCAGGGGGGTCAGCCCCAGCATTTT; CDR3: CATYRGQGGQPQHF
D: NA; V: TRBV6-6; size: NA; J: TRBJ2-4; DNA: TGTGCCAGCAGTTACTCACCCCGGGACATTCAGTACTTC; CDR3: CASSYSPRDIQYF
D: TRBD1; V: TRBV30; size: NA; J: TRBJ1-2; DNA: TGTGCCTGGGGACAGGGCATCTATGGCTACACCTTC; CDR3: CAWGQGIYGYTF
D: NA; V: TRBV6-5; size: once; J: TRBJ1-5; DNA: TGTGCCAGCAGCCTCCGTGCCAGGGTAAATCAGCCCCAGCATTTT; CDR3: CASSLRARVNQPQHF
D: NA; V: TRBV28; size: NA; J: TRBJ1-2; DNA: TGTGCCAGCAGTAGGACAGTCGGACTCTATGGCTACACCTTC; CDR3: CASSRTVGLYGYTF
D: TRBD1; V: TRBV12-3/TRBV12-4; size: NA; J: TRBJ2-4; DNA: TGTGCCAGCAGTTTTGCAGGGGGAGACATTCAGTACTTC; CDR3: CASSFAGGDIQYF
D: TRBD1; V: TRBV6-1; size: once; J: TRBJ2-7; DNA: TGTGCCAGCAGTGACCCAGACAGGGGACCCTACGAGCAGTACTTC; CDR3: CASSDPDRGPYEQYF
D: NA; V: TRBV28; size: few; J: TRBJ1-5; DNA: TGTGCCAGCAGAAGGGACATTTATAGCAATCAGCCCCAGCATTTT; CDR3: CASRRDIYSNQPQHF
D: TRBD2; V: TRBV2; size: NA; J: TRBJ2-3; DNA: TGTGCCAGCAGTGATACTAGCGGGGGTACAGATACGCAGTATTTT; CDR3: CASSDTSGGTDTQYF
D: NA; V: TRBV19; size: NA; J: TRBJ1-5; DNA: TGTGCCAGTAGTATTAAGCAGGGCATTCAGCCCCAGCATTTT; CDR3: CASSIKQGIQPQHF
D: NA; V: TRBV4-1; size: NA; J: TRBJ1-5; DNA: TGCGCCAGCAGCCCGACAGAGAGGAACAATCAGCCCCAGCATTTT; CDR3: CASSPTERNNQPQHF
D: TRBD2; V: TRBV2; size: few; J: TRBJ2-3; DNA: TGTGCCAGCAGTGAGGGGCTAGCGGGGGGAGATACGCAGTATTTT; CDR3: CASSEGLAGGDTQYF